Each of the 20 T cell receptor beta chains below was sequenced from the same sample in a study of shared clonotypes between healthy human individuals. Sequencing was performed with immunoSEQ multiplex PCR; in TCRdb, only in-frame clones are kept and a portion is missing. The sample has some 700,000 clones, about 90% seen once. Input material: memory CD8+ T cells from PBMCs. Subset noted: CD45RO+ cells pooled with CCR7-negative TemRA cells. These receptors came from a man aged 18 to 30 in good health. Some clones in this sample may be carry-over from other donors' samples.

This clone appeared a single time. CDR3 nucleotides: TGTGCCAGCAGCTTAGATCTTCAGGGCTGGTTATCCTACAATGAGCAGTTCTTC. Translation: CASSLDLQGWLSYNEQFF. This chain links TRBV11-2 with TRBJ2-1; D is possibly TRBD1 (5 bases). V dropped 0 bases and J dropped 1 base, with 16 bases sitting between them. Germline lookup yields CDR1 SGHAT and CDR2 FQNNGV. The CDR3 runs to 18 residues.

The chain is built from TRBV6-6 and TRBJ1-2; TRBD1 might be the D (5 bases). The germline V gene encodes CDR1 MNHNY and CDR2 SVGAGI (reference sequence). This CDR3 contains 15 residues. V lost 4 bases and J 4 bases, leaving 16 bases between the germline ends. Written as DNA, the CDR3 is TGTGCCAGCAGTTTGGAGACAGATGGCGGCTATGGCTACACCTTC. It encodes CASSLETDGGYGYTF.

The chain couples TRBV2 to TRBJ2-7, with D unresolved. Trimming pared 5 bases from V and 0 bases from J, leaving 11 bases between. The CDR3 consists of 14 residues. CDR1 and CDR2 from the germline V gene are SNHLY and FYNNEI. CDR3 amino acids: CASSYPSGSYEQYF. CDR3 DNA sequence: TGTGCCAGCAGTTACCCGTCGGGCTCCTACGAGCAGTACTTC.

This chain links TRBV10-3 with TRBJ1-2; 9 positions agree with TRBD1. The J segment lost 4 bases and the V segment lost 5 bases, leaving 11 bases of the junction unmatched. The length of the CDR3 is 16 residues. Germline V gives CDR1 ENHRY, CDR2 SYGVKD. In DNA, the CDR3 is TGTGCCATCAGTAGGGACAGGGATGGTAAGAGCTATGGCTACACCTTC. Its translation is CAISRDRDGKSYGYTF.

This chain connects TRBV7-6 to TRBJ2-1; D not certain. CDR1 is SGHVS, CDR2 FNYEAQ, per germline. The CDR3 spans 13 residues. V was pared by 4 bases and J by 4 bases, with 8 bases between. Here the CDR3 reads CASSSLGYNEQFF. DNA of the CDR3: TGTGCCAGCAGCTCCCTCGGGTACAATGAGCAGTTCTTC.

This chain joins TRBV6-1 and TRBJ2-1; D not certain. V lost 5 bases and J 10 bases, leaving 12 bases between the germline ends. CDR1 MNHNS and CDR2 SASEGT come from the germline V gene. This CDR3 is built from 12 residues. CDR3 protein: CASSWRISEQFF. The CDR3 nucleotides read TGTGCCAGCAGTTGGCGTATCAGCGAGCAGTTCTTC.

The V call is TRBV14, the J call TRBJ2-7; 8 bases agree with TRBD2. V dropped 0 bases and J dropped 3; count of bases not matched to a gene: 4. This CDR3 has 15 residues. Germline loops: CDR1 SGHDN, CDR2 FVKESK. CDR3 DNA: TGTGCCAGCAGCCAAGACGGGACTAGTTTCTACGAGCAGTACTTC. This translates into CASSQDGTSFYEQYF.

The genes are TRBV9 and TRBJ2-1, with TRBD2 matching over 8 bases. This CDR3 comprises 13 residues. CDR1 is SGDLS and CDR2 is YYNGEE in the germline V gene. The J segment lost 9 bases and the V segment lost 0 bases, leaving 2 bases of the junction unmatched. As DNA, the CDR3 is TGTGCCAGCAGCGTAGTCAGCGGGAGTGAGCAGTTCTTC. Translation: CASSVVSGSEQFF.

This clone was picked up one time. This chain connects TRBV2 to TRBJ1-2; possible D gene TRBD1, 6 bases. The CDR3 sequence is 15 residues long. V gave up 4 bases and J gave up 8 bases, with 20 bases separating them. Germline V lookup: CDR1 SNHLY, CDR2 FYNNEI. Written as DNA, the CDR3 is TGTGCCAGCAGTGCGGGGGCAGGTGGCCTCCGGGGCTACACCTTC. This translates into CASSAGAGGLRGYTF.

V gene TRBV2 combines with J gene TRBJ2-3; D call uncertain. Looked up from germline, CDR1 is SNHLY and CDR2 is FYNNEI. V lost 7 bases to trimming and J lost 2 bases, with 25 bases between them. The CDR3 runs to 18 residues. CDR3 residues: CASTERELIKYSTDTQYF. The CDR3 DNA is TGTGCCAGCACCGAACGCGAACTCATAAAGTACTCCACAGATACGCAGTATTTT.

V usage is TRBV10-3 and J usage is TRBJ2-3, with D tentatively TRBD2 (5 bases). The V end was cut by 3 bases, the J end by 4 bases, with 11 bases between. Germline loops: CDR1 ENHRY, CDR2 SYGVKD. The CDR3 covers 14 residues. The CDR3 DNA reads TGTGCCATCAGTGATGGCCTAGCTGCAGATACGCAGTATTTT. It codes for CAISDGLAADTQYF.

In the case of this clone: Other DNA sequences in this sample translate to the same CDR3. The V gene is TRBV5-4, the J gene TRBJ2-7, with a weak D call TRBD1 (5 bases). Between the trimmed V and J ends, which lost 0 bases and 3 bases, there was a span of 7 bases. The CDR3 contains 13 residues. Germline V lookup: CDR1 SGHNT, CDR2 YYREEE (reference sequence). CDR3 bases: TGTGCCAGCAGCTTGGACAGGAGCTACGAGCAGTACTTC. Its translation: CASSLDRSYEQYF.

This chain links TRBV28 with TRBJ1-1, with a tentative D call TRBD1 (6 bases). Germline CDR1 is MDHEN and CDR2 is SYDVKM. Trimming left V 4 bases short and J 6 bases short, with 15 bases between. The CDR3 extends over 14 amino acids. For the CDR3, the DNA is TGTGCCAGCAGTTCCAACAGGGTCCTGCCTGAAGCTTTCTTT. Translation gives CASSSNRVLPEAFF.

This rearrangement joins TRBV7-2 to TRBJ2-1; 7 positions agree with TRBD2. The CDR3 extends over 19 amino acids. V shed 6 bases and J 8 bases; nucleotides not matched to a gene: 25. The germline V gene has CDR1 SGHTA and CDR2 FQGNSA. CDR3: CASRVGLAVNVQPHDEQFF. In DNA, the CDR3 is TGTGCCAGCAGAGTTGGGCTAGCGGTGAATGTCCAACCTCACGATGAGCAGTTCTTC.

DNA of the CDR3: TGTGCCAGCAGCCATTACCCCGGGACTAGCGGGAGGGCCGCCTCAAATGAGCAGTTCTTC. This sequence encodes CASSHYPGTSGRAASNEQFF. The chain is built from TRBV21-1 and TRBJ2-1; no DNA check was done on the table's D call, TRBD2. TRBV21-1 is deemed a pseudogene. CDR3 length: 20 residues.

This rearrangement joins TRBV7-3 to TRBJ2-5; TRBD2 might be the D (5 bases). V lost 1 base, J lost 5 bases, and 11 bases lay in between. The germline V gene encodes CDR1 SGHTA and CDR2 FQGTGA. The CDR3 consists of 14 residues. CDR3 coding DNA: TGTGCCAGCAGCTTAAGTGGTACGGGGGAGACCCAGTACTTC. Its protein product is CASSLSGTGETQYF.

The chain recombines TRBV7-9 with TRBJ2-7, with D possibly matching TRBD2 (5 bases). Germline V gene sequence: CDR1 SEHNR, CDR2 FQNEAQ (reference sequence). The germline V and J ends were trimmed by 5 bases and 2 bases, with 13 bases remaining between them. This CDR3 is 14 amino acids long. CDR3 in amino acids: CASSTAPGTYEQYF. The CDR3 DNA sequence: TGTGCCAGCAGCACCGCCCCGGGGACCTACGAGCAGTACTTC.

V gene TRBV7-8 combines with J gene TRBJ2-7; 9 bases align to TRBD2. The CDR3 sequence is 18 residues long. CDR1 and CDR2 (germline): SGHVS, FQNEAQ. Trimming removed 1 base from V and 1 base from J; junction bases left unmatched: 11. The CDR3 sequence is CASSLENRGTSRSYEQYF. CDR3 DNA sequence: TGTGCCAGCAGCTTAGAGAATAGGGGGACTAGCAGGTCCTACGAGCAGTACTTC.

The genes are TRBV6-5 and TRBJ1-1; D gene unclear. V was cut by 2 bases and J by 3 bases, with 7 bases left in between. CDR1 and CDR2 (germline): MNHEY, SVGAGI. CDR3 length: 13 amino acids. CDR3 in amino acids: CASSYTGYTEAFF. The CDR3, as DNA: TGTGCCAGCAGTTACACGGGGTACACTGAAGCTTTCTTT.

The chain has TRBV5-4 and TRBJ2-7; 8 nucleotides agree with TRBD2. Germline CDR1 SGHNT, CDR2 YYREEE (reference sequence). This CDR3 contains 16 residues. The V and J ends lost 5 bases and 2 bases, in that order; junction bases with no gene match: 12. The CDR3 is CASSYTGTSLPYEQYF. The CDR3 DNA sequence: TGTGCCAGCAGTTATACCGGGACTAGTCTCCCCTACGAGCAGTACTTC.